What follows is one T cell receptor (beta chain) and its context. This clone was seen a handful of times. Its binding antigen is unknown. No base-level quality is on record; no much larger clone is a single base apart. The CDR3 numbers 21 residues from cysteine through phenylalanine. Just CDR3 DNA is preserved here, 63 bases in frame from base 1. The immunoSEQ Assay, a bias-controlled multiplex PCR, was used to amplify TCRbeta CDR3 regions from genomic DNA. As for how the authors treated the data: Within the assay, amplification of reference gene primers was used to estimate how many nucleated cells each sample contained. To quantify the absolute abundance of each unique TCRbeta CDR3 rearrangement, sequence reads were collapsed and filtered. For each sample, productive Simpson clonality was calculated by taking the square root of Simpson's diversity index across productive rearrangements. In TCRdb, the immuneACCESS table is reduced to in-frame sequences with V and J assigned. These tables do not hold every clone; where another copy was compared, an unresolved V gene accounts for under half, and the others remain unexplained. That table furnishes V, J and clone size, whereas the DNA furnished D and trimming. This sample has a few hundred thousand clones in its table, and 70% to 90% of those were observed once. The top ten clones comprise about 1.9% of the sample.

This entry comes from a study of blood T cell repertoires in COVID-19 (dated by TCRdb to 2018 to 2020). Study-wide context: Samples covering the acute and convalescent phases of COVID-19 were provided by collaborators in the United States, Italy and Spain. The prospective study material was composed of cDNA or gDNA derived from T cells, B-cell-depleted T cells, or PBMCs. The dataset comprised deeply sampled blood TCRbeta repertoires from subjects exposed to, actively infected with, or recovered from COVID-19. A freely available public database, intended as a resource for researchers studying the immune response to SARS-CoV-2, is where the repertoires were released. Samples came from the ongoing ImmuneRACE study (first 160 participants) plus 1,254 subjects from 6 global collaborators. A de-identified subject ID, COVID-19 status, age in years and sex were almost always included in the sample metadata. Where available, HLA class I and class II types were obtained from metadata supplied by the sample provider rather than from assay-based typing.

In the prospective study, participants were about 18 to 90 years old, resided in under 30 geographic areas of the United States, and were enrolled through a virtual design. To assign participants to cohorts, the prospective study relied on clinical history that participants themselves reported in a screening survey and a study questionnaire. Recovered participants in ImmuneRACE Cohort 3 were defined as having two consecutive negative NP/OP PCR tests, clearance from a healthcare professional, or resolution of symptoms. Each participant in the prospective study had whole blood, serum and a nasopharyngeal or oropharyngeal swab collected by mobile phlebotomists. Over a roughly 2-month period, participants in the prospective study had the option of providing additional blood draws and questionnaires. Blood samples from the prospective study were shipped frozen or at room temperature prior to DNA extraction.

Broad study findings and their caveats: How much clinical and demographic metadata was included differed by source and by participant, and the metadata was provided uncurated.

The sample consisted of PBMCs or T cells enriched from blood (not recorded which). This receptor was obtained from a woman between 45 and 60 years old who had recovered from COVID-19. The chain is encoded by TRBV21-1 joined to TRBJ2-7; the listed D gene, TRBD2, was not tested against the DNA. TRBV21-1 is designated a pseudogene. For the CDR3, the sequence is CASSKVQPLAGGPFGLYEQYF. The DNA is as follows: TGTGCCAGCAGCAAAGTCCAACCGCTAGCGGGAGGCCCGTTTGGGCTCTACGAGCAGTACTTC.